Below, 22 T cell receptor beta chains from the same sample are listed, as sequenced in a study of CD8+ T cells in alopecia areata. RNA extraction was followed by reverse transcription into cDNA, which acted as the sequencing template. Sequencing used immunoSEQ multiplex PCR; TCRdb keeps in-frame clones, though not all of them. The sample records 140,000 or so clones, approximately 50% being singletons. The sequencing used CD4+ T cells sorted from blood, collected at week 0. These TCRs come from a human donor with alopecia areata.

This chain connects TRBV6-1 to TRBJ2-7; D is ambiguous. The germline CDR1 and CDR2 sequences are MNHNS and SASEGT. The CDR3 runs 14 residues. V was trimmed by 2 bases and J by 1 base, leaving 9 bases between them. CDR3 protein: CASSETGGSYEQYF. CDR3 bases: TGTGCCAGCAGTGAAACGGGCGGATCCTACGAGCAGTACTTC.

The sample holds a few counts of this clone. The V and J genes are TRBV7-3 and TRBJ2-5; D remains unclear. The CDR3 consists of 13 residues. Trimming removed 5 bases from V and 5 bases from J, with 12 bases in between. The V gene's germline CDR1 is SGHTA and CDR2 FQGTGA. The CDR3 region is CASSPSHLETQYF. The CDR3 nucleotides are TGTGCCAGCAGCCCCTCTCACTTGGAGACCCAGTACTTC. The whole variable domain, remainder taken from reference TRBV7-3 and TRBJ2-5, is GAGVSQTPSNKVTEKGKYVELRCDPISGHTALYWYRQSLGQGPEFLIYFQGTGAADDSGLPNDRFFAVRPEGSVSTLKIQRTERGDSAVYLCASSPSHLETQYFGPGTRLLVL.

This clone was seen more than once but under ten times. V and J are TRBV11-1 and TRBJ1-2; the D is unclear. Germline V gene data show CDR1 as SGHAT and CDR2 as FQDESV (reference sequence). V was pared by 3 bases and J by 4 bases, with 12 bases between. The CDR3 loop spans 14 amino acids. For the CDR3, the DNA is TGTGCCAGCAGCTTCGAGGGTGCCCTCTATGGCTACACCTTC. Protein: CASSFEGALYGYTF.

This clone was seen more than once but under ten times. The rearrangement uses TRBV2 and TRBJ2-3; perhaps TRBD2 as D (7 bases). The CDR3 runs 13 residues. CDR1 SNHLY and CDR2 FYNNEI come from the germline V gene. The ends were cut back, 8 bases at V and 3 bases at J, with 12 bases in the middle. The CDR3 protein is CASGGAFTDTQYF. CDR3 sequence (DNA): TGTGCCAGCGGGGGGGCCTTTACAGATACGCAGTATTTT.

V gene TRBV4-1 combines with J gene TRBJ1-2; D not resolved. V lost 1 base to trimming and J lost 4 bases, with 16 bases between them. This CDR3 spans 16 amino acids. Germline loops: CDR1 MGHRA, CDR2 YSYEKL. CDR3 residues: CASSQVSNPWAYGYTF. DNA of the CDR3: TGCGCCAGCAGCCAAGTGTCTAATCCATGGGCCTATGGCTACACCTTC.

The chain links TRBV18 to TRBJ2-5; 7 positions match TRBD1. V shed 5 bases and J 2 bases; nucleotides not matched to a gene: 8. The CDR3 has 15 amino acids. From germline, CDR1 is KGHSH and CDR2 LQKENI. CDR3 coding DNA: TGTGCCAGCTCAAGGGACAGCCTGCCTCAAGAGACCCAGTACTTC. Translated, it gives CASSRDSLPQETQYF.

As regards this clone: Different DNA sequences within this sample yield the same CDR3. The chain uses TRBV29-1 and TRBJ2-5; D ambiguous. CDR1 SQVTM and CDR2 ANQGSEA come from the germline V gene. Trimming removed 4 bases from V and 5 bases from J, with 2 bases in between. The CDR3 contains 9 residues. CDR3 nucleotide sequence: TGCAGCGTTGGCGAGACCCAGTACTTC. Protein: CSVGETQYF.

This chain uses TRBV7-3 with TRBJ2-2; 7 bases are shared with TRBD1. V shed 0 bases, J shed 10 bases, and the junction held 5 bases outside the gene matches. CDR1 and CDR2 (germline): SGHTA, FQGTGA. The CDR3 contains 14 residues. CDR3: CASSLTGQRSELFF. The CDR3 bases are TGTGCCAGCAGCTTAACGGGACAGCGCTCGGAGCTGTTTTTT.

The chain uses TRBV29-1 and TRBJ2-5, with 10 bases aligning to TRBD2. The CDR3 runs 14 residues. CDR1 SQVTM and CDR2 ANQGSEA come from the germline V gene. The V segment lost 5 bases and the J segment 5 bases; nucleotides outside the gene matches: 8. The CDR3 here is CSVQSGRALETQYF. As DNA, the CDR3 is TGCAGCGTTCAGAGCGGGAGGGCCTTGGAGACCCAGTACTTC.

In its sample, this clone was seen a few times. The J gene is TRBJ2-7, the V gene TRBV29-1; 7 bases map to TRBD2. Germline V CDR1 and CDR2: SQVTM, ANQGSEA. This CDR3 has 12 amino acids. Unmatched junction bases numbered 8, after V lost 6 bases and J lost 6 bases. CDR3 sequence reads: CSVSRDYSEQYF. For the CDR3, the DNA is TGCAGCGTGAGCCGGGACTACAGCGAGCAGTACTTC.

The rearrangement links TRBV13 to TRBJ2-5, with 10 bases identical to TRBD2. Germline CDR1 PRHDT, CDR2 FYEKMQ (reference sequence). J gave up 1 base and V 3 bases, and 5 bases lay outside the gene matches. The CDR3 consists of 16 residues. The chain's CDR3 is CASSFLASGGQETQYF. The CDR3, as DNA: TGTGCCAGCAGCTTTCTGGCTAGCGGGGGCCAAGAGACCCAGTACTTC.

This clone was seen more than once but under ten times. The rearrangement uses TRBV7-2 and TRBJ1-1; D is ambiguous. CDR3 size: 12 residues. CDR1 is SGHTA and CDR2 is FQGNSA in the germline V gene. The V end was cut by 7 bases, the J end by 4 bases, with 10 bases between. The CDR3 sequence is CASTPFGTEAFF. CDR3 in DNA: TGTGCCAGCACCCCTTTCGGCACTGAAGCTTTCTTT.

This chain's CDR3 is CASSGGGRADTQYF. CDR3 DNA sequence: TGTGCCAGCAGCGGAGGGGGCCGGGCAGATACGCAGTATTTT. This rearrangement joins TRBV11-1 to TRBJ2-3, with D possibly matching TRBD1 (7 bases). V dropped 5 bases and J dropped 4 bases, with 13 bases sitting between them. Germline CDR1 is SGHAT and CDR2 is FQDESV (reference sequence). This CDR3 contains 14 residues.

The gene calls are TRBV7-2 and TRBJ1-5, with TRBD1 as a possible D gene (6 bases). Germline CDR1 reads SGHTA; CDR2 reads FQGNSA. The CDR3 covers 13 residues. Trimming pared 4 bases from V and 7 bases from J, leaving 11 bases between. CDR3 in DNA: TGTGCCAGCAGCTCACAGGGAGGCCAGCCCCAGCATTTT. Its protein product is CASSSQGGQPQHF. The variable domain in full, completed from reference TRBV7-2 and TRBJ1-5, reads GAGVSQSPSNKVTEKGKDVELRCDPISGHTALYWYRQSLGQGLEFLIYFQGNSAPDKSGLPSDRFSAERTGGSVSTLTIQRTQQEDSAVYLCASSSQGGQPQHFGDGTRLSIL.

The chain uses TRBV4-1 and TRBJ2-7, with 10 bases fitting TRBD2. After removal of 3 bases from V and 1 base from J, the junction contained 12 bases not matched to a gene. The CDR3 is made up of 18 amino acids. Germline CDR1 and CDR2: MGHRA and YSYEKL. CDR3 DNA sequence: TGCGCCAGCAGCCAGATGACTAGCGGGCAACCGAAATCCTACGAGCAGTACTTC. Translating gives CASSQMTSGQPKSYEQYF.

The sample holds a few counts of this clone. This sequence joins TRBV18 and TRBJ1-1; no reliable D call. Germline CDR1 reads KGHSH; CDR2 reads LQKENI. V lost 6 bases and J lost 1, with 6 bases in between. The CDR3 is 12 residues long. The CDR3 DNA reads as TGTGCCAGCTCGGAACAGAACACTGAAGCTTTCTTT. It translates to CASSEQNTEAFF.

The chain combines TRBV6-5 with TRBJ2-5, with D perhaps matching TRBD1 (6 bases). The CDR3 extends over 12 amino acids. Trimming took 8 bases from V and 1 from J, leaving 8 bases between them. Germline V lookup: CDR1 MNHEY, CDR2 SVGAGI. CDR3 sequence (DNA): TGTGCCAGCCGGGACACCCAAGAGACCCAGTACTTC. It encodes CASRDTQETQYF.

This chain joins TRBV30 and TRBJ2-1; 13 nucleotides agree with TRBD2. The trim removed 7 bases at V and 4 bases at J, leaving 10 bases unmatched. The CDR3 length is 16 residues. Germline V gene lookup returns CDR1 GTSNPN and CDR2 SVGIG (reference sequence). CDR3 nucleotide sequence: TGTGCCTACAAAGCGGGACTAGCGGGATCTTACAATGAGCAGTTCTTC. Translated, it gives CAYKAGLAGSYNEQFF.

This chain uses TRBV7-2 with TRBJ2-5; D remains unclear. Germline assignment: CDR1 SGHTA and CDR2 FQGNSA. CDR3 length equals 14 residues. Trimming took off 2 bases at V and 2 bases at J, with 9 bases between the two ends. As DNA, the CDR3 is TGTGCCAGCAGCTTAATCGGCGGTCAAGAGACCCAGTACTTC. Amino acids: CASSLIGGQETQYF.

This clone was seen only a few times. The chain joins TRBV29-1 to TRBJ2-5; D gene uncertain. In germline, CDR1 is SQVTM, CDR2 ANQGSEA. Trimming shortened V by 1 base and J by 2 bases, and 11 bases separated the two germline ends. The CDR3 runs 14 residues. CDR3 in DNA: TGCAGCGTTGAAGGGCGCGAGAGTCAAGAGACCCAGTACTTC. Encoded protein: CSVEGRESQETQYF.

CDR3 region: CASSRTVKGYEQYF. The CDR3 DNA follows: TGTGCCAGCAGCCGGACAGTGAAAGGCTACGAGCAGTACTTC. This rearrangement joins TRBV7-2 to TRBJ2-7; TRBD1 might be the D (6 bases). Trimming removed 5 bases at V and 3 bases at J, with 14 bases between. The germline V gene encodes CDR1 SGHTA and CDR2 FQGNSA. The CDR3 loop spans 14 amino acids.

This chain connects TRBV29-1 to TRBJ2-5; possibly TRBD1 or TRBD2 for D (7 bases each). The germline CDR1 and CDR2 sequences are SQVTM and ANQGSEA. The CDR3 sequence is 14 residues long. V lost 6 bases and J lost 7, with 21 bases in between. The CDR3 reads CSVTTSGGVATQYF. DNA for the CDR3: TGCAGCGTCACGACCTCAGGGGGGGTTGCGACCCAGTACTTC.